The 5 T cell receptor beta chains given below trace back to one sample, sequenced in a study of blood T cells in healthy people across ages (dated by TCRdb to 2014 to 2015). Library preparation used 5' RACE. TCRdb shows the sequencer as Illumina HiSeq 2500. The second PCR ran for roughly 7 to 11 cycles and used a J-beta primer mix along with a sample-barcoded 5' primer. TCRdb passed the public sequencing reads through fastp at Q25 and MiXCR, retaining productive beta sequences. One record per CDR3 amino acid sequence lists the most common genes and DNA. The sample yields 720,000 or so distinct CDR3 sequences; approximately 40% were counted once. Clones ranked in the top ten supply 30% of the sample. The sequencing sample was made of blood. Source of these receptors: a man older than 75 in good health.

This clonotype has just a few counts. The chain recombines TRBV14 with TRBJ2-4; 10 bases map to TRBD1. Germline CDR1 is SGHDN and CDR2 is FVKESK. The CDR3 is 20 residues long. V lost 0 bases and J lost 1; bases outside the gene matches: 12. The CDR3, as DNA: TGTGCCAGCAGCCAAGATGCCGGGACAGGGGCTGCGGTTGCCAAAAACATTCAGTACTTC. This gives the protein CASSQDAGTGAAVAKNIQYF.

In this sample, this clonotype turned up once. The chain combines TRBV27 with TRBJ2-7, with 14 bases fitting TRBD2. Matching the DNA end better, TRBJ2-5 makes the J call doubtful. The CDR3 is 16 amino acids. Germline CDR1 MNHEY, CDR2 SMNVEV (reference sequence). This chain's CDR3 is CASSSGLAGGPETQYF. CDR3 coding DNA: TGTGCCAGCAGTTCCGGACTAGCGGGAGGTCCAGAGACCCAGTACTTC.

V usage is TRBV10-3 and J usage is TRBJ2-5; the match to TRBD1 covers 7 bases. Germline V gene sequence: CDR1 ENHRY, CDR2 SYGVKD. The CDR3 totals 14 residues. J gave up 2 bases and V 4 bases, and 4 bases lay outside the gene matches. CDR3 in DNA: TGTGCCATCAGTGGGACAGGTATACAAGAGACCCAGTACTTC. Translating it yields CAISGTGIQETQYF.

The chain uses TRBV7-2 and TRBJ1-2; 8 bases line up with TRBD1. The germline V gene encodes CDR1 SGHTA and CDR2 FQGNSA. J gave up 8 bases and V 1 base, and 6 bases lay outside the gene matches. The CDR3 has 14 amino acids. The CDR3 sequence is CASSLGTTGEGYTF. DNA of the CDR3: TGTGCCAGCAGCTTAGGGACGACAGGGGAAGGCTACACCTTC.

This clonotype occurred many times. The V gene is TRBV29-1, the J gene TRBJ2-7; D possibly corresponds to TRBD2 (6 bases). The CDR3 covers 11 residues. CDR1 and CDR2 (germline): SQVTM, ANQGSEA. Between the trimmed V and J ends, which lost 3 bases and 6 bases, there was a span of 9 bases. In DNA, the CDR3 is TGCAGCGTTGATGGGGGAGGCGAGCAGTACTTC. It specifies CSVDGGGEQYF.